This entry concerns a single TCR beta chain. The antigen remains undetermined. Libraries were prepared by immunoSEQ multiplex PCR; TCRdb keeps only in-frame clonotypes and omits some of them. The data show 200,000 to 250,000 clones, roughly 91% seen once. The entry originates in a study of T cell responses to AZD1222 COVID-19 vaccine. The V gene's germline CDR1 is LGHDT and CDR2 YNNKEL (reference sequence). The V gene lost 3 bases and the J gene lost 7 bases, with 13 bases spanning the gap. The CDR3 loop spans 15 amino acids. General study results and limits: Epitopes outside B.1.351 and B.1.1.7 mutated regions reportedly drew nearly half of spike TCRs. Baseline serology detected seropositivity in only 6 or 7 AZD1222 recipients. CD4 TCRs linked to vaccination spanned spike, dominating at 160-218 and 743-854.

The chain couples TRBV3-1 (or the pseudogene TRBV3-2) to TRBJ1-6, with a tentative D call TRBD1 (6 bases). This TCR was recovered from an adult in good health. Here the sequenced sample was peripheral blood, taken on day 0 of MenACWY control vaccination. CDR3 nucleotides: TGTGCCAGCAGCCACGGGGGCGCGATAAATTCACCCCTCCACTTT. Its protein is CASSHGGAINSPLHF.